The 28 T cell receptor beta chains presented below share a single source sample, sequenced in a study of cytomegalovirus exposure and HLA in healthy donors. Only in-frame clones appear in the TCRdb table, and some are missing; sequencing was by immunoSEQ multiplex PCR. The sample has 250,000 or so clones, approximately 87% seen once. The sequenced material came from PBMCs. These receptor sequences come from a man in his late teens or twenties in good health and CMV-seronegative.

Notes on this clone: A single base separates this from a much larger clone, so it may be a read error. V usage is TRBV14 and J usage is TRBJ1-1, with D perhaps TRBD1 (6 bases). Trimming left V 5 bases short and J 1 base short, with 8 bases between. The CDR3 consists of 13 residues. The germline V gene encodes CDR1 SGHDN and CDR2 FVKESK. The CDR3 DNA is TGTGCCAGCAGCTGGACAGAGAACACTGAAGCTTTCTTT. Amino acid sequence: CASSWTENTEAFF.

The CDR3 DNA reads TGCAGCGTTGGGGGCAGGTTAACCGGGGAGCTGTTTTTT. It yields the protein CSVGGRLTGELFF. The chain combines TRBV29-1 with TRBJ2-2; a possible D gene is TRBD1 (5 bases). Between the trimmed V and J ends, which lost 4 bases and 5 bases, there was a span of 11 bases. This CDR3 is built from 13 residues. The V gene's germline CDR1 is SQVTM and CDR2 ANQGSEA.

This sequence joins TRBV25-1 and TRBJ1-1; 8 positions match TRBD1. Germline-derived CDR1 and CDR2 are MGHDK and SYGVNS. Trimming removed 5 bases from V and 2 bases from J; junction bases left unmatched: 7. The CDR3 sequence is 15 residues long. The CDR3 DNA follows: TGTGCCAGCAGTCCCTCGGACAGGGTTAACACTGAAGCTTTCTTT. Protein: CASSPSDRVNTEAFF.

The J gene is TRBJ1-5, the V gene TRBV5-8; perhaps TRBD1 as D (6 bases). With 4 bases removed from V and 9 bases from J, the gap between germline ends came to 11 bases. Germline lookup yields CDR1 SGHTS and CDR2 YDEGEE. This CDR3 has 12 residues. This CDR3 is CASSLTGGPQHF. CDR3 sequence (DNA): TGTGCCAGCAGCCTGACAGGAGGGCCCCAGCATTTT.

The J gene is TRBJ2-3, the V gene TRBV5-6; TRBD2 matches 9 bases. CDR3 length equals 14 residues. Germline V gene sequence: CDR1 SGHDT, CDR2 YYEEEE. The junction had 3 bases not matched to a gene; V was cut back by 4 bases and J by 3 bases. Here the CDR3 DNA reads TGTGCCAGCAGCATCGGACTAGCGACAGATACGCAGTATTTT. Translated, it gives CASSIGLATDTQYF.

This clone is a singleton in its sample. J is TRBJ1-1 and V is TRBV4-3, with D perhaps TRBD1 (5 bases). V lost 2 bases to trimming and J lost 4 bases, with 8 bases between them. The CDR3 has 13 residues. CDR1 and CDR2 from the germline V gene are LGHNA and YSLEER. As DNA, the CDR3 is TGCGCCAGCAGCCAACTAGGGGTCACTGAAGCTTTCTTT. It translates to CASSQLGVTEAFF.

This clone was picked up one time. V and J are TRBV6-6 and TRBJ1-1; TRBD1 matches at 9 bases. V lost 5 bases and J lost 11; bases outside the gene matches: 12. This CDR3 comprises 14 residues. CDR1 and CDR2 from the germline V gene are MNHNY and SVGAGI (reference sequence). This CDR3 is CASSDAGTGLWAFF. The CDR3 coding sequence is TGTGCCAGCAGTGACGCCGGGACAGGGTTGTGGGCTTTCTTT.

The chain links TRBV18 to TRBJ1-3, with 7 bases matching TRBD1. This CDR3 is 15 amino acids long. In germline, CDR1 is KGHSH, CDR2 LQKENI. V was pared by 2 bases and J by 1 base, with 2 bases of the junction left unmatched. CDR3: CASSPTTGSGNTIYF. The CDR3 nucleotides are TGTGCCAGCTCACCAACGACAGGGTCTGGAAACACCATATATTTT.

The chain uses TRBV28 and TRBJ2-1; no clear D. This CDR3 has 15 amino acids. The V gene's germline CDR1 is MDHEN and CDR2 SYDVKM. Trimming left V 1 base short and J 0 bases short, with 7 bases between. The CDR3 DNA reads TGTGCCAGCAGTTTATTTCTGAGCTCCTACAATGAGCAGTTCTTC. Translation: CASSLFLSSYNEQFF.

This rearrangement joins TRBV7-3 to TRBJ2-1; 8 nucleotides match TRBD2. The CDR3 runs to 14 residues. The V and J ends lost 0 bases and 8 bases, in that order; junction bases with no gene match: 3. From germline, CDR1 is SGHTA and CDR2 FQGTGA. CDR3 sequence reads: CASSLTGTSDEQFF. The CDR3 nucleotides are TGTGCCAGCAGCTTAACTGGGACTAGTGATGAGCAGTTCTTC.

This clone appeared a few times. V is TRBV7-9 and J is TRBJ2-2; 7 positions agree with TRBD1. Per the germline V gene, CDR1 is SEHNR and CDR2 is FQNEAQ (reference sequence). This CDR3 is built from 13 residues. J was trimmed by 8 bases and V by 6 bases; bases with no gene match: 6. Here the CDR3 reads CASRTTGSGELFF. The CDR3 coding sequence is TGTGCCAGCAGAACGACAGGGTCGGGGGAGCTGTTTTTT.

This chain joins TRBV15 and TRBJ2-7; TRBD2 is a possible D gene (5 bases). CDR1 LNHNV and CDR2 YYDKDF come from the germline V gene (reference sequence). V was pared by 6 bases and J by 2 bases, with 20 bases between. The CDR3 sequence is 16 residues long. CDR3 DNA: TGTGCCACCAGAACCCGTTCCGGGGAAAACGCCTACGAGCAGTACTTC. Residues: CATRTRSGENAYEQYF.

V gene TRBV10-3 combines with J gene TRBJ2-7; 14 bases are a match to TRBD2. There are 15 residues in the CDR3. CDR1 is ENHRY and CDR2 is SYGVKD in the germline V gene. V gave up 6 bases and J gave up 2 bases; unmatched junction bases: 3. The CDR3 is CAISGTSGRPYEQYF. CDR3 sequence (DNA): TGTGCCATCAGCGGGACTAGCGGGAGACCCTACGAGCAGTACTTC.

The CDR3 reads CSVEGSKTDSYEQYF. The CDR3 DNA is TGCAGCGTTGAAGGATCTAAGACAGATTCCTACGAGCAGTACTTC. The J gene is TRBJ2-7, the V gene TRBV29-1; D is possibly TRBD1 (5 bases). The CDR3 totals 15 residues. Germline-derived CDR1 and CDR2 are SQVTM and ANQGSEA. With 1 base removed from V and 1 base from J, the gap between germline ends came to 14 bases.

The sample holds one count of this clone. The chain employs TRBV15 and TRBJ2-7, with 9 bases lining up with TRBD1. Germline loops: CDR1 LNHNV, CDR2 YYDKDF (reference sequence). V was pared by 3 bases and J by 3 bases, with 6 bases of the junction left unmatched. This CDR3 is 15 amino acids long. CDR3 amino acids: CATSSRTGGRYEQYF. The DNA of the CDR3 is TGTGCCACCAGCAGTCGCACAGGGGGCCGCTACGAGCAGTACTTC.

The chain couples TRBV28 to TRBJ1-6, with TRBD1 identical over 10 bases. The junction had 1 base not matched to a gene; V was cut back by 1 base and J by 7 bases. Per germline, CDR1 MDHEN and CDR2 SYDVKM. The CDR3 sequence is 15 residues long. The CDR3 DNA is TGTGCCAGCAGTTTATCGGACAGGGGGAATTCACCCCTCCACTTT. Translation gives CASSLSDRGNSPLHF.

A single count supports this clone. The chain combines TRBV5-6 with TRBJ2-3; 8 bases agree with TRBD2. Trimming at V came to 2 bases and at J to 2 bases, leaving 7 bases not matched to a gene. Germline V gene data show CDR1 as SGHDT and CDR2 as YYEEEE. CDR3 length: 16 residues. The DNA of the CDR3 is TGTGCCAGCAGCTTCATCCCAGCGGGGGTCACAGATACGCAGTATTTT. Translating gives CASSFIPAGVTDTQYF.

The V gene is TRBV6-5, the J gene TRBJ1-6, with TRBD1 as a possible D gene (5 bases). The CDR3 consists of 14 residues. V was cut by 0 bases and J by 12 bases, with 12 bases left in between. The V gene's germline CDR1 is MNHEY and CDR2 SVGAGI. CDR3 amino acids: CASSYSILGGPLHF. The CDR3, as DNA: TGTGCCAGCAGTTACTCGATTTTGGGGGGACCCCTCCACTTT.

The chain links TRBV18 to TRBJ2-1, with D possibly being TRBD1 (6 bases). Germline V CDR1 and CDR2: KGHSH, LQKENI. CDR3 size: 16 residues. Trimming stripped 4 bases from V and 6 bases from J, with 19 bases between. For the CDR3, the DNA is TGTGCCAGCTCACAGATCAGGCGGCAGGGGTTCAATGAGCAGTTCTTC. Protein: CASSQIRRQGFNEQFF.

The chain uses TRBV2 and TRBJ2-7, with TRBD1 as a possible D gene (6 bases). V dropped 8 bases and J dropped 4 bases, with 15 bases sitting between them. Germline CDR1 reads SNHLY; CDR2 reads FYNNEI. This CDR3 contains 13 residues. CDR3 bases: TGTGCCAGCGCGCCGGGACACCGATACGAGCAGTACTTC. This sequence encodes CASAPGHRYEQYF.

The genes are TRBV5-4 and TRBJ2-3, with 13 bases aligning to TRBD2. Germline CDR1 reads SGHNT; CDR2 reads YYREEE (reference sequence). After removal of 7 bases from V and 4 bases from J, the junction contained 3 bases not matched to a gene. The CDR3 covers 14 residues. CDR3 in amino acids: CASAGTSGADTQYF. Here the CDR3 DNA reads TGTGCCAGCGCCGGGACTAGCGGGGCAGATACGCAGTATTTT.

This chain connects TRBV4-2 to TRBJ2-1; 7 nucleotides align to TRBD2. V lost 3 bases and J lost 5; bases outside the gene matches: 4. Germline loops: CDR1 LGHNA, CDR2 YNFKEQ. The CDR3 length is 14 residues. As DNA, the CDR3 is TGTGCCAGCAGCCAGCCTAGCGGCAACAATGAGCAGTTCTTC. Protein product: CASSQPSGNNEQFF.

J is TRBJ2-2 and V is TRBV4-1, with 7 bases identical to TRBD1. Germline V gene sequence: CDR1 MGHRA, CDR2 YSYEKL. The CDR3 loop spans 15 amino acids. V shed 0 bases, J shed 6 bases, and the junction held 4 bases outside the gene matches. This chain's CDR3 is CASSQEKDRAGELFF. As DNA, the CDR3 is TGCGCCAGCAGCCAAGAGAAAGACAGGGCCGGGGAGCTGTTTTTT.

This chain links TRBV15 with TRBJ2-6; a possible D gene is TRBD2 (7 bases). Between the trimmed V and J ends, which lost 5 bases and 2 bases, there was a span of 10 bases. The CDR3 runs 15 residues. Germline V gives CDR1 LNHNV, CDR2 YYDKDF (reference sequence). The CDR3 reads CATSGGATGANVLTF. Written as DNA, the CDR3 is TGTGCCACCAGCGGGGGGGCTACTGGGGCCAACGTCCTGACTTTC.

The chain recombines TRBV7-2 with TRBJ1-5, with TRBD1 matching 8 bases. The CDR3 spans 15 residues. Germline V gives CDR1 SGHTA, CDR2 FQGNSA. Trimming removed 4 bases from V and 3 bases from J; junction bases left unmatched: 5. The CDR3: CASSYTGGANQPQHF. The CDR3 DNA reads as TGTGCCAGCAGCTATACAGGGGGGGCCAATCAGCCCCAGCATTTT.

This chain connects TRBV4-3 to TRBJ1-3, with D tentatively TRBD1 (5 bases). The CDR3 is made up of 16 amino acids. Trimming took off 0 bases at V and 4 bases at J, with 13 bases between the two ends. CDR1 LGHNA and CDR2 YSLEER come from the germline V gene. In nucleotides, the CDR3 is TGCGCCAGCAGCCAAGATTGGGGGGGGAGAGGAAACACCATATATTTT. Amino acids: CASSQDWGGRGNTIYF.

V is TRBV6-5 and J is TRBJ2-1, with 9 bases identical to TRBD2. V shed 6 bases, J shed 5 bases, and the junction held 5 bases outside the gene matches. Per the germline V gene, CDR1 is MNHEY and CDR2 is SVGAGI. The CDR3 is 14 residues long. The CDR3 DNA is TGTGCCAGCAGATCAAGACTAGCGGACAATGAGCAGTTCTTC. It yields the protein CASRSRLADNEQFF.

The chain carries TRBV5-4 and TRBJ2-1; D possibly corresponds to TRBD2 (6 bases). This CDR3 is built from 12 residues. Trimming pared 4 bases from V and 12 bases from J, leaving 14 bases between. Germline-derived CDR1 and CDR2 are SGHNT and YYREEE (reference sequence). The CDR3 coding sequence is TGTGCCAGCAGCCACTACTTGGAGGGGCAGTTCTTC. Encoded protein: CASSHYLEGQFF. The full variable domain, in which reference TRBV5-4 and TRBJ2-1 provide the parts outside the CDR3, is ETGVTQSPTHLIKTRGQQVTLRCSSQSGHNTVSWYQQALGQGPQFIFQYYREEENGRGNFPPRFSGLQFPNYSSELNVNALELDDSALYLCASSHYLEGQFFGPGTRLTVL.